This TCR beta chain stems from a study of blood T cells in healthy people across ages. This clonotype was detected once. Its antigen is unknown. Germline values: CDR1 MNHNY, CDR2 SVGAGI (reference sequence). Trimming cost V 9 bases and J 1 base, with 25 bases left between them. The CDR3 length is 17 residues. Primers used in a second PCR of about 6 to 12 cycles were a sample-barcoded 5' primer and a J-beta primer mix. TCRdb reanalysed the 5' RACE reads using MiXCR and keeps one entry per CDR3 protein. This table holds 600,000 to 800,000 distinct CDR3 sequences, about 50% found once. General study results and limits: Samples with more naive T cells showed higher observed beta diversity.

The chain employs TRBV6-6 and TRBJ2-7, with D possibly matching TRBD2 (6 bases). Sample: blood. The sequence was collected from a woman older than 75 in good health. CDR3 bases: TGTGCCAGTGCGCGCGAAGCGGGCCGGATGAGGTCCTACGAGCAGTACTTC. Its translation: CASAREAGRMRSYEQYF.